This is a list of T cell receptor beta chains from one sample in a study of T cell responses to AZD1222 COVID-19 vaccine. The protocol was immunoSEQ multiplex PCR, while the TCRdb copy is restricted to in-frame clones and leaves out a portion. The sample shows some 180,000 clones, around nine tenths of them seen only once. The material sequenced was peripheral blood, taken 28 days after the second AZD1222 dose. The source of these receptors is an adult who received the AZD1222 COVID-19 vaccine. Both conserved end residues are part of each CDR3. A D gene is named only where the DNA matches it firmly. Rows may omit the clone size; those that give it use once, few, many or a size class.

V gene	D gene	clone size	J gene	CDR3 DNA	CDR3 protein
TRBV7-2	NA	NA	TRBJ1-1	TGTGCCAGCAACAGATACTCCCAGGGGTTCACTGAAGCTTTCTTT	CASNRYSQGFTEAFF
TRBV5-1	NA	NA	TRBJ1-4	TGCGCCAGCAGCTTGGACAGGGAAGGTGAAAAACTGTTTTTT	CASSLDREGEKLFF
TRBV5-1	TRBD1	NA	TRBJ2-2	TGCGCCAGCAGCGGGGGGACAGGGGGCCCCGGGGAGCTGTTTTTT	CASSGGTGGPGELFF
TRBV2	NA	NA	TRBJ1-5	TGTGCCAGCAACCGGGGCCCCGGTCAGCCCCAGCATTTT	CASNRGPGQPQHF
TRBV21-1	NA	NA	TRBJ1-2	TGTGCCAGCAGCGTCCGGGACCCATCGGGGAACTATGGCTACACCTTC	CASSVRDPSGNYGYTF
TRBV7-9	TRBD1	NA	TRBJ1-1	TGTGCCAGCAGCTCCACCGACAGGGGACTTGAGGCTTTCTTT	CASSSTDRGLEAFF
TRBV2	TRBD1	once	TRBJ1-5	TGTGCCAGCAGTGCGGAACAGGGGCTCAATCAGCCCCAGCATTTT	CASSAEQGLNQPQHF
TRBV12-3/TRBV12-4	NA	NA	TRBJ1-2	TGTGCCAGCAGCCACGGGAAGGACTATGGCTACACCTTC	CASSHGKDYGYTF
TRBV15	NA	once	TRBJ1-6	TGTGCCACCAGCAGAGGGGCTGGTTCACCCCTCCACTTT	CATSRGAGSPLHF
TRBV15	NA	NA	TRBJ2-2	TGTGCCACCAGCAGAGAGGTGGGGACCCCCGGGGAGCTGTTTTTT	CATSREVGTPGELFF
TRBV27	NA	NA	TRBJ2-1	TGTGCCAGTATGAGATACAATGAGCAGTTCTTC	CASMRYNEQFF
TRBV7-2	TRBD1	NA	TRBJ2-4	TGTGCCAGCAGCTTAAGGGGGGGACAGGGAAACATTCAGTACTTC	CASSLRGGQGNIQYF
TRBV5-4	TRBD2	NA	TRBJ2-1	TGTGCCAGCCAGGCTGGCGGGGGATCCTCCTACAATGAGCAGTTCTTC	CASQAGGGSSYNEQFF
TRBV29-1	TRBD2	NA	TRBJ2-2	TGCAGCGTTGTTAGGCGGGGGGCGAACACCGGGGAGCTGTTTTTT	CSVVRRGANTGELFF
TRBV4-2	NA	NA	TRBJ2-7	TGTGCCAGCAGCCATGACCCATCAGAATACGAGCAGTACTTC	CASSHDPSEYEQYF
TRBV20-1	TRBD2	NA	TRBJ2-2	TGCAGTGCCAGTACTAGCGGGGGAGACACCGGGGAGCTGTTTTTT	CSASTSGGDTGELFF
TRBV2	NA	NA	TRBJ1-2	TGTGCCAGCAGTGAACTAGGGGTCGGTGGCTACACCTTC	CASSELGVGGYTF
TRBV19	NA	NA	TRBJ1-6	TGTGCCAGCGGGATTCTACTCGGTTCACCCCTCCACTTT	CASGILLGSPLHF
TRBV6-5	NA	few	TRBJ1-1	TGTGCCAGCAGTTACTCGGGCGGAAACACTGAAGCTTTCTTT	CASSYSGGNTEAFF
TRBV6-8	NA	NA	TRBJ1-5	TGTGCCGCGGGGTCAGGCGGCAATCAGCCCCAGCATTTT	CAAGSGGNQPQHF
TRBV2	TRBD1	NA	TRBJ2-7	TGTGCCAGCAGTCCCCGGGGGACAGGGTACTTC	CASSPRGTGYF
TRBV2	NA	NA	TRBJ1-1	TGTGCCAGCATGAAGGAGATGAACACTGAAGCTTTCTTT	CASMKEMNTEAFF
TRBV6-1	TRBD1	NA	TRBJ1-1	TGTGCCAGCAGTGAGTGGGACAGGAACACTGAAGCTTTCTTT	CASSEWDRNTEAFF
TRBV4-2	TRBD2	NA	TRBJ2-3	TGTGCCAGCAGCCAAGAATGGGCTAGCGGGGGCCCGGGTACGCAGTATTTT	CASSQEWASGGPGTQYF
TRBV5-1	TRBD1	NA	TRBJ1-2	TGCGCCAGCAGCTTGGATGGGCAGGGGGCTAACTATGGCTACACCTTC	CASSLDGQGANYGYTF
TRBV3-1/TRBV3-2	TRBD1	NA	TRBJ1-2	TGTGCCAGCGATGCCCCCATACGTCCACAGGGGGCTTATGGCTACACCTTC	CASDAPIRPQGAYGYTF
TRBV3-1/TRBV3-2	NA	NA	TRBJ1-1	TGTGCCAGCAGCCAATTACCAGGGGCTGAAGCTTTCTTT	CASSQLPGAEAFF
TRBV6-6	NA	once	TRBJ2-7	TGTGCCAGCAGTTACTCGGTTGGGGGGAATTACGAGCAGTACTTC	CASSYSVGGNYEQYF
TRBV5-5	NA	NA	TRBJ2-7	TGTGCCAGCAGCTTGGCCGTGGGGGACTACGAGCAGTACTTC	CASSLAVGDYEQYF